A single sample gave rise to the 25 T cell receptor beta chains below, sequenced in a study of T-cell memory formation after mild COVID-19 (dated by TCRdb to the early 2020s). The library was obtained by 5' RACE. Sequencing relied on an Illumina NovaSeq 6000. TCRdb redid the processing of the public reads, applying fastp at Q25 and MiXCR, and retained in-frame beta chains. For every CDR3 protein sequence, its rows merge into one entry that carries the most common genes and DNA. The sample table lists 350,000 to 450,000 distinct CDR3 sequences, approximately 24% of them with a count of one. The ten largest make up 7% to 9.5% of the sample. Sample: PBMCs or a T cell subset sorted from them (not recorded which). All receptors come from an adult woman who had mild COVID-19 (a few samples of this study predate the infection). The sample titles of this study are shuffled in the database, so cell type and time point are left out; the donor was told from shared clones.

The table lists this clonotype with a few counts. The V and J genes are TRBV11-2 and TRBJ2-3; unclear D gene. V was shortened by 5 bases and J by 0 bases, with 12 bases between the two germline ends. Germline CDR1 is SGHAT and CDR2 is FQNNGV. This CDR3 comprises 15 residues. This CDR3 is CASSPRMGSTDTQYF. For the CDR3, the DNA is TGTGCCAGCAGCCCCCGTATGGGTAGCACAGATACGCAGTATTTT.

V is TRBV2 and J is TRBJ1-5; 9 bases agree with TRBD1. Germline V gene sequence: CDR1 SNHLY, CDR2 FYNNEI. J lost 2 bases, V lost 6 bases, and 5 bases had no gene match. CDR3 length equals 15 residues. The CDR3 is CASSPQGAGNQPQHF. The CDR3 DNA reads as TGTGCCAGCAGCCCACAGGGGGCAGGCAATCAGCCCCAGCATTTT.

The chain joins TRBV7-8 to TRBJ2-2, with a weak D call TRBD1 (6 bases). The CDR3 has 12 residues. Germline-derived CDR1 and CDR2 are SGHVS and FQNEAQ. V dropped 8 bases and J dropped 9 bases, with 13 bases sitting between them. Written as DNA, the CDR3 is TGTGCCAGCGGCTACCGGGACAGGGAGCTGTTTTTT. It yields the protein CASGYRDRELFF.

In its sample, this clonotype was seen many times. The V gene is TRBV10-2, the J gene TRBJ2-3, with D unclear. The CDR3 length is 12 residues. CDR1 is WSHSY and CDR2 is SAAADI in the germline V gene. Trimming removed 4 bases from V and 5 bases from J, with 7 bases in between. CDR3 protein: CASSVKVDTQYF. The CDR3, as DNA: TGCGCCAGCAGTGTAAAGGTAGATACGCAGTATTTT.

This clonotype has only a few counts. The rearrangement joins TRBV6-6 to TRBJ1-5, with TRBD1 matching over 8 bases. Germline CDR1 is MNHNY and CDR2 is SVGAGI (reference sequence). The CDR3 sequence is 15 residues long. V shed 2 bases, J shed 4 bases, and the junction held 4 bases outside the gene matches. The CDR3 sequence: CASSYTRQGNQPQHF. The CDR3 DNA follows: TGTGCCAGCAGTTACACCCGACAGGGGAATCAGCCCCAGCATTTT.

Many counts were recorded for this clonotype. J is TRBJ1-5 and V is TRBV12-3 or TRBV12-4; D perhaps matches TRBD1 (5 bases). The CDR3 extends over 14 amino acids. V was shortened by 3 bases and J by 4 bases, with 10 bases between the two germline ends. The CDR3 spells CASSLAGRNQPQHF. Here the CDR3 DNA reads TGTGCCAGCAGTTTGGCAGGGAGGAATCAGCCCCAGCATTTT.

V and J are TRBV7-2 and TRBJ2-4; 8 nucleotides agree with TRBD2. CDR1 is SGHTA, CDR2 FQGNSA, per germline. CDR3 length: 15 residues. J gave up 6 bases and V 2 bases, and 6 bases lay outside the gene matches. The CDR3 DNA reads as TGTGCCAGCAGCTTATCGGGGGGGCAGAGAAACATTCAGTACTTC. Protein: CASSLSGGQRNIQYF.

This clonotype has at least ten counts. This chain links TRBV28 with TRBJ2-7, with D unresolved. The CDR3 consists of 11 residues. Germline-derived CDR1 and CDR2 are MDHEN and SYDVKM. Trimming removed 5 bases at V and 4 bases at J, with 6 bases between. CDR3 in amino acids: CASSLLYEQYF. The CDR3 DNA follows: TGTGCCAGCAGTCTCCTGTACGAGCAGTACTTC.

The rearrangement links TRBV18 to TRBJ1-3, with unresolved D. Looked up from germline, CDR1 is KGHSH and CDR2 is LQKENI. Trimming took 3 bases from V and 0 from J, leaving 12 bases between them. The CDR3 covers 16 residues. The CDR3 is CASSPQDFGSGNTIYF. As DNA, the CDR3 is TGTGCCAGCTCACCTCAGGATTTCGGCTCTGGAAACACCATATATTTT.

J is TRBJ1-5 and V is TRBV7-2; D not certain. This CDR3 has 14 residues. V lost 1 base and J 3 bases, leaving 7 bases between the germline ends. From germline, CDR1 is SGHTA and CDR2 FQGNSA. CDR3: CASSLDSPNQPQHF. The CDR3 nucleotides are TGTGCCAGCAGCTTAGACAGTCCCAATCAGCCCCAGCATTTT.

This chain links TRBV4-1 with TRBJ1-2; unclear D gene. The CDR3 has 16 residues. Germline V gene sequence: CDR1 MGHRA, CDR2 YSYEKL. V was shortened by 0 bases and J by 8 bases, with 19 bases between the two germline ends. The CDR3 DNA reads TGCGCCAGCAGCCAAGATCACGGCGGCCCATCTACGGGCTACACCTTC. It yields the protein CASSQDHGGPSTGYTF.

This clonotype was counted many times. The chain recombines TRBV12-3 or TRBV12-4 with TRBJ2-5; 10 nucleotides align to TRBD1. With 6 bases clipped from V and 1 base from J, the junction kept 5 bases outside the gene matches. The CDR3 has 15 amino acids. The CDR3 nucleotides are TGTGCCAGCAGCCGCCGGACAGGGGGCCAAGAGACCCAGTACTTC. Its translation: CASSRRTGGQETQYF.

This clonotype was observed a handful of times. The chain recombines TRBV4-3 with TRBJ2-2; D gene ambiguous. The V gene lost 0 bases and the J gene lost 11 bases, with 7 bases spanning the gap. There are 12 residues in the CDR3. Germline V gene sequence: CDR1 LGHNA, CDR2 YSLEER. This CDR3 is CASSQDMGELFF. The CDR3 region has the DNA TGCGCCAGCAGCCAAGATATGGGAGAGCTGTTTTTT.

The V call is TRBV20-1, the J call TRBJ2-7; D remains unclear. The V and J ends lost 3 bases and 0 bases respectively, with 15 bases between them. The CDR3 length is 15 residues. CDR1 and CDR2 (germline): DFQATT, SNEGSKA (reference sequence). Here the CDR3 DNA reads TGCAGTGCTAGTGAGGCCGGAAAACTCTCCTACGAGCAGTACTTC. The encoded protein is CSASEAGKLSYEQYF.

This clonotype was observed many times. V is TRBV7-6 and J is TRBJ2-4, with D uncertain. This CDR3 has 14 amino acids. Between the trimmed V and J ends, which lost 1 base and 5 bases, there was a span of 9 bases. Germline V CDR1 and CDR2: SGHVS, FNYEAQ. The CDR3 sequence is CASSLGGTQNIQYF. CDR3 coding DNA: TGTGCCAGCAGCTTAGGAGGAACCCAAAACATTCAGTACTTC.

This clonotype was seen a handful of times. The gene calls are TRBV12-3 or TRBV12-4 and TRBJ2-2, with a tentative D call TRBD1 (6 bases). V lost 6 bases and J lost 3, with 11 bases in between. This CDR3 comprises 14 residues. The CDR3 coding sequence is TGTGCCAGCAGACGGGACACCTACACCGGGGAGCTGTTTTTT. It codes for CASRRDTYTGELFF.

There are many counts of this clonotype. The V call is TRBV10-3, the J call TRBJ2-7, with TRBD1 matching over 11 bases. Looked up from germline, CDR1 is ENHRY and CDR2 is SYGVKD. J gave up 6 bases and V 6 bases, and 4 bases lay outside the gene matches. The CDR3 has 13 residues. Here the CDR3 reads CAISPGQGVEQYF. The CDR3 nucleotides are TGTGCCATCAGCCCGGGACAGGGGGTCGAGCAGTACTTC.

This clonotype was detected a few times. The rearrangement links TRBV10-3 to TRBJ1-2; D is uncertain. The CDR3 is 14 amino acids. Germline CDR1 ENHRY, CDR2 SYGVKD. V was clipped by 0 bases and J by 4 bases, with 9 bases between them. Written as DNA, the CDR3 is TGTGCCATCAGTGAGTCGTCGGGAGCCTATGGCTACACCTTC. Its translation: CAISESSGAYGYTF.

Only a few counts were recorded for this clonotype. The rearrangement links TRBV7-9 to TRBJ1-4, with D perhaps matching TRBD1 (5 bases). The CDR3 totals 15 residues. Trimming cost V 1 base and J 5 bases, with 11 bases left between them. CDR1 is SEHNR and CDR2 is FQNEAQ in the germline V gene (reference sequence). CDR3 residues: CASSLGDSRNEKLFF. The CDR3, as DNA: TGTGCCAGCAGCTTAGGGGACTCCAGAAATGAAAAACTGTTTTTT.

The chain is built from TRBV12-3 or TRBV12-4 and TRBJ2-7; TRBD2 is a possible D gene (5 bases). This CDR3 contains 13 residues. Trimming removed 7 bases from V and 2 bases from J, with 12 bases in between. The chain's CDR3 is CASTPEGPYEQYF. CDR3 coding DNA: TGTGCCAGCACCCCTGAGGGCCCCTACGAGCAGTACTTC.

V is TRBV12-3 or TRBV12-4 and J is TRBJ1-1, with D maybe TRBD1 (6 bases). The V and J ends lost 5 bases and 3 bases respectively, with 10 bases between them. The CDR3 runs to 13 residues. This CDR3 reads CASSQRGDTEAFF. The CDR3 nucleotides read TGTGCCAGCAGTCAAAGGGGGGACACTGAAGCTTTCTTT.

This clonotype was picked up a small number of times. This chain connects TRBV24-1 to TRBJ2-7, with D possibly matching TRBD1 (7 bases). The germline gives CDR1 KGHDR, CDR2 SFDVKD. The CDR3 loop spans 15 amino acids. The ends were cut back, 4 bases at V and 5 bases at J, with 17 bases in the middle. The DNA of the CDR3 is TGTGCCACCAGTGACCCCAACAGGGGACTTAACGAGCAGTACTTC. Its protein is CATSDPNRGLNEQYF.

This clonotype showed up many times. The chain uses TRBV25-1 and TRBJ2-7; 7 bases agree with TRBD1. The CDR3 loop spans 17 amino acids. Germline V lookup: CDR1 MGHDK, CDR2 SYGVNS. The ends lost 2 bases at V and 1 base at J; junction bases unmatched: 11. The CDR3 is CASSESKKGAISYEQYF. CDR3 sequence (DNA): TGTGCCAGCAGTGAAAGTAAGAAGGGGGCTATATCCTACGAGCAGTACTTC.

V gene TRBV5-1 combines with J gene TRBJ1-1; the match to TRBD1 covers 7 bases. Per germline, CDR1 SGHRS and CDR2 YFSETQ. Unmatched junction bases numbered 11, after V lost 3 bases and J lost 3 bases. The CDR3 is 16 amino acids. The CDR3 spells CASSWPEHDRDTEAFF. The CDR3 DNA sequence: TGCGCCAGCAGCTGGCCCGAACATGACAGGGACACTGAAGCTTTCTTT.

The chain combines TRBV6-5 with TRBJ2-3; D is undetermined. Germline assignment: CDR1 MNHEY and CDR2 SVGAGI. This CDR3 has 13 amino acids. Between the trimmed V and J ends, which lost 10 bases and 3 bases, there was a span of 14 bases. CDR3 amino acids: CATRLGATDTQYF. The CDR3 nucleotides read TGTGCCACCCGGTTAGGCGCGACAGATACGCAGTATTTT.